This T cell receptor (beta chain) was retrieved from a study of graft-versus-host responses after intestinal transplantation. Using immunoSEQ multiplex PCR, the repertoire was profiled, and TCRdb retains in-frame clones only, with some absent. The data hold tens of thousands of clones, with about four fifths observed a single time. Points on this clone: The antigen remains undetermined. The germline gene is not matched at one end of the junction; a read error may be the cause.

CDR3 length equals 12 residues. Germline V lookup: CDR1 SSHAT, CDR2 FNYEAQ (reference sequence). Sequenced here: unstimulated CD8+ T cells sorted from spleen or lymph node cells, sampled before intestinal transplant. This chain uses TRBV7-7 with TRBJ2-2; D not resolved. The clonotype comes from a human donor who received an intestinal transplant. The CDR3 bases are TGTGCTAGCAGGTTATCCGCGGATGAGCTGTTTTTT. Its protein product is CASRLSADELFF.